These 25 T cell receptor beta chains were all obtained from the same sample, sequenced in a study of blood T cell repertoires in COVID-19. Sequencing was performed with immunoSEQ multiplex PCR; in TCRdb, only in-frame clones are kept and a portion is missing. Among nearly 45,000 clones listed, about four fifths were seen once. The material sequenced was peripheral blood. Source of these receptors: a human donor in a cohort sampled during active COVID-19.

The chain uses TRBV5-1 and TRBJ2-5, with 9 positions matching TRBD1. Germline V gene sequence: CDR1 SGHRS, CDR2 YFSETQ. The CDR3 has 14 residues. V trimming: 4 bases; J trimming: 5 bases; junction bases outside the gene matches: 6. CDR3 loop: CASSPLTGGETQYF. CDR3 coding DNA: TGCGCCAGCAGCCCGTTGACAGGGGGGGAGACCCAGTACTTC.

The chain is built from TRBV7-2 and TRBJ2-3, with 7 bases matching TRBD2. Germline trimming cut 5 bases from V and 6 bases from J; bases unmatched to any gene: 17. Per the germline V gene, CDR1 is SGHTA and CDR2 is FQGNSA. This CDR3 spans 17 amino acids. CDR3 loop: CASSANRDPGRVDTQYF. The CDR3 bases are TGTGCCAGCAGCGCAAACCGGGACCCAGGGAGGGTGGATACGCAGTATTTT.

V is TRBV30 and J is TRBJ2-7, with D maybe TRBD2 (6 bases). The CDR3 is 14 residues long. The V gene lost 3 bases and the J gene lost 1 base, with 13 bases spanning the gap. Per germline, CDR1 GTSNPN and CDR2 SVGIG (reference sequence). CDR3 in DNA: TGTGCCTGGAGCCCCCGGGACTTTTCCTACGAGCAGTACTTC. Translated: CAWSPRDFSYEQYF.

The V and J genes are TRBV6-5 and TRBJ2-1; D might be TRBD2 (5 bases). V shed 11 bases and J shed 6 bases, with 11 bases lying between them. The V gene's germline CDR1 is MNHEY and CDR2 SVGAGI. The CDR3 consists of 11 residues. CDR3 residues: CAYGVSNEQFF. The CDR3 DNA reads as TGTGCCTACGGGGTGAGCAATGAGCAGTTCTTC.

This sequence joins TRBV4-1 and TRBJ2-7; TRBD1 matches 9 bases. Trimming took 1 base from V and 7 from J; bases not matched to a gene: 8. CDR3 size: 15 residues. The germline V gene encodes CDR1 MGHRA and CDR2 YSYEKL. Written as DNA, the CDR3 is TGCGCCAGCAGCCAAGCCCCCACAGGGGGCAGGGAGCAGTACTTC. Amino acid sequence: CASSQAPTGGREQYF.

The sample holds one count of this clone. The chain couples TRBV7-6 to TRBJ2-7; no clear D gene. Looked up from germline, CDR1 is SGHVS and CDR2 is FNYEAQ. This CDR3 is 15 amino acids long. V shed 1 base and J shed 3 bases, with 13 bases lying between them. CDR3 loop: CASSLVVGPLYEQYF. The CDR3 bases are TGTGCCAGCAGCTTAGTGGTCGGTCCCCTCTACGAGCAGTACTTC.

The V call is TRBV6-2 or TRBV6-3, the J call TRBJ2-1; 13 nucleotides line up with TRBD2. The CDR3 has 16 residues. Germline V gives CDR1 MNHEY, CDR2 SVGEGT. The V and J ends lost 0 bases and 7 bases, in that order; junction bases with no gene match: 3. DNA for the CDR3: TGTGCCAGCAGTTACTCGACTAGCGGGGGGCGGAATGAGCAGTTCTTC. Encoded protein: CASSYSTSGGRNEQFF.

This rearrangement joins TRBV4-3 to TRBJ2-7, with 7 positions matching TRBD1. The CDR3 totals 16 residues. The germline V gene encodes CDR1 LGHNA and CDR2 YSLEER. The trim removed 0 bases at V and 1 base at J, leaving 6 bases unmatched. This CDR3 reads CASSQEHGTESYEQYF. CDR3 nucleotide sequence: TGCGCCAGCAGCCAAGAGCACGGGACAGAGTCCTACGAGCAGTACTTC.

The J gene is TRBJ1-4, the V gene TRBV5-8; D is perhaps TRBD1 (6 bases). Germline CDR1 reads SGHTS; CDR2 reads YDEGEE. Trimming shortened V by 2 bases and J by 2 bases, and 10 bases separated the two germline ends. The length of the CDR3 is 15 residues. The CDR3 reads CASSLGQPTNEKLFF. CDR3 bases: TGTGCCAGCAGCTTAGGACAGCCTACTAATGAAAAACTGTTTTTT.

The chain joins TRBV11-1 to TRBJ1-1, with a possible D match to TRBD1 (6 bases). The CDR3 sequence is 15 residues long. V was clipped by 4 bases and J by 1 base, with 13 bases between them. Per the germline V gene, CDR1 is SGHAT and CDR2 is FQDESV (reference sequence). In DNA form, the CDR3 reads TGTGCCAGCAGCTCCCTAACAGGGCGGAACACTGAAGCTTTCTTT. This gives the protein CASSSLTGRNTEAFF. The whole variable domain, filled in from reference TRBV11-1 and TRBJ1-1, reads EAEVAQSPRYKITEKSQAVAFWCDPISGHATLYWYRQILGQGPELLVQFQDESVVDDSQLPKDRFSAERLKGVDSTLKIQPAELGDSAMYLCASSSLTGRNTEAFFGQGTRLTVV.

This sequence joins TRBV6-5 and TRBJ1-5; a possible D gene is TRBD1 (6 bases). CDR3 size: 14 residues. CDR1 and CDR2 from the germline V gene are MNHEY and SVGAGI. Between the trimmed V and J ends, which lost 5 bases and 3 bases, there was a span of 11 bases. The CDR3 here is CASSQTGNNQPQHF. As DNA, the CDR3 is TGTGCCAGCAGTCAAACAGGGAACAATCAGCCCCAGCATTTT.

The chain couples TRBV5-4 to TRBJ1-1, with 9 bases matching TRBD1. This CDR3 region has 15 residues. Germline CDR1 is SGHNT and CDR2 is YYREEE (reference sequence). With V trimmed by 0 bases and J by 4 bases, 4 bases remained unmatched. As DNA, the CDR3 is TGTGCCAGCAGCTTGGATACAGGGGGCGGCACTGAAGCTTTCTTT. Translated: CASSLDTGGGTEAFF.

This clone appeared a few times. This chain connects TRBV11-3 to TRBJ1-1; D is ambiguous. The V gene lost 0 bases and the J gene lost 4 bases, with 9 bases spanning the gap. Germline values: CDR1 SGHNT, CDR2 YENEEA. The CDR3 extends over 14 amino acids. The DNA for the CDR3 is TGTGCCAGCAGCTTAGATCTATGGGCCACTGAAGCTTTCTTT. This codes for CASSLDLWATEAFF.

The chain uses TRBV5-1 and TRBJ2-1; 10 nucleotides align to TRBD2. Germline V gene lookup returns CDR1 SGHRS and CDR2 YFSETQ. The CDR3 contains 14 residues. Trimming took 2 bases from V and 6 from J; bases not matched to a gene: 2. The CDR3 loop is CASSLLAGSNEQFF. The CDR3 DNA reads as TGCGCCAGCAGCTTACTAGCGGGAAGCAATGAGCAGTTCTTC. The variable domain in full, with the rest retrieved from reference TRBV5-1 and TRBJ2-1, is KAGVTQTPRYLIKTRGQQVTLSCSPISGHRSVSWYQQTPGQGLQFLFEYFSETQRNKGNFPGRFSGRQFSNSRSEMNVSTLELGDSALYLCASSLLAGSNEQFFGPGTRLTVL.

The chain joins TRBV9 to TRBJ2-1, with a possible D match to TRBD2 (6 bases). The CDR3 extends over 12 amino acids. With 5 bases removed from V and 10 bases from J, the gap between germline ends came to 13 bases. CDR1 is SGDLS, CDR2 YYNGEE, per germline. The CDR3 loop is CASSLGGYEQFF. DNA for the CDR3: TGTGCCAGCAGTTTGGGGGGATACGAGCAGTTCTTC.

The chain uses TRBV20-1 and TRBJ1-5, with D possibly matching TRBD1 (5 bases). The germline V gene encodes CDR1 DFQATT and CDR2 SNEGSKA (reference sequence). CDR3 length: 14 residues. V gave up 3 bases and J gave up 7 bases, with 16 bases separating them. CDR3 bases: TGCAGTGCTAGTCAGTGGGGGGAGGGCCAGCCCCAGCATTTT. The encoded protein is CSASQWGEGQPQHF.

This chain links TRBV23-1 with TRBJ2-2, with 7 bases that match TRBD2. TRBV23-1 is labeled an ORF, and its function is uncertain. After removal of 3 bases from V and 6 bases from J, the junction contained 4 bases not matched to a gene. The CDR3 is made up of 14 amino acids. CDR3 loop: CASSHGRGAGELFF. The CDR3 region has the DNA TGCGCCAGCAGTCATGGTCGGGGGGCCGGGGAGCTGTTTTTT.

The rearrangement links TRBV18 to TRBJ2-7; weak D call: TRBD2 (5 bases). This CDR3 contains 15 residues. The V gene lost 3 bases and the J gene lost 5 bases, with 17 bases spanning the gap. Germline CDR1 KGHSH, CDR2 LQKENI. The CDR3 loop is CASSPNPDSGHEQYF. CDR3 DNA sequence: TGTGCCAGCTCACCGAATCCGGACTCGGGCCACGAGCAGTACTTC.

This clone was counted only a few times. This chain connects TRBV5-6 to TRBJ1-6; 12 bases match TRBD1. The CDR3 consists of 15 residues. CDR1 is SGHDT, CDR2 YYEEEE, per germline. Trimming at V came to 0 bases and at J to 10 bases, leaving 2 bases not matched to a gene. Here the CDR3 reads CASSLAGTGGSPLHF. The CDR3 coding sequence is TGTGCCAGCAGCTTGGCCGGGACAGGGGGCTCACCCCTCCACTTT.

The V and J genes are TRBV4-1 and TRBJ2-1, with D tentatively TRBD2 (5 bases). Germline V CDR1 and CDR2: MGHRA, YSYEKL. V was pared by 5 bases and J by 7 bases, with 12 bases between. CDR3 length: 13 amino acids. The CDR3 sequence: CASSSGRLNEQFF. CDR3 DNA: TGCGCCAGCAGCAGCGGACGGTTAAATGAGCAGTTCTTC.

The chain is built from TRBV7-2 and TRBJ2-1; 14 bases agree with TRBD2. The V gene's germline CDR1 is SGHTA and CDR2 FQGNSA. The CDR3 contains 16 residues. The J segment lost 8 bases and the V segment lost 3 bases, leaving 6 bases of the junction unmatched. The CDR3 is CASSLRLAGGPDEQFF. The CDR3 DNA follows: TGTGCCAGCAGCTTGCGACTAGCGGGAGGGCCGGATGAGCAGTTCTTC.

V and J are TRBV7-8 and TRBJ2-1; 7 nucleotides align to TRBD2. Germline-derived CDR1 and CDR2 are SGHVS and FQNEAQ. The V gene end was trimmed by 4 bases and the J gene end by 5 bases; junction bases not matched to a gene: 8. The CDR3 loop spans 15 amino acids. The CDR3 coding sequence is TGTGCCAGCAGCTCCAGCGGGACCAGAAACAATGAGCAGTTCTTC. Encoded protein: CASSSSGTRNNEQFF.

The rearrangement links TRBV19 to TRBJ1-4, with D perhaps TRBD1 (6 bases). The CDR3 is 14 amino acids. Germline V gives CDR1 LNHDA, CDR2 SQIVND (reference sequence). Trimming shortened V by 3 bases and J by 11 bases, and 16 bases separated the two germline ends. Here the CDR3 reads CASSMNWAQGKLFF. The DNA of the CDR3 is TGTGCCAGTAGTATGAACTGGGCCCAGGGGAAACTGTTTTTT.

The V gene is TRBV5-1, the J gene TRBJ1-3; tentative D call: TRBD1 (5 bases). The CDR3 covers 16 residues. Germline CDR1 reads SGHRS; CDR2 reads YFSETQ. Deletions cut 0 bases from V and 0 bases from J, with 10 bases between. CDR3 nucleotide sequence: TGCGCCAGCAGCTTGGCCTCAGGGATCTCTGGAAACACCATATATTTT. Translation: CASSLASGISGNTIYF.

The gene calls are TRBV9 and TRBJ2-3; maybe TRBD2 (5 bases). Trimming removed 1 base at V and 2 bases at J, with 26 bases between. Germline assignment: CDR1 SGDLS and CDR2 YYNGEE. The CDR3 is 20 amino acids. CDR3 nucleotides: TGTGCCAGCAGCGTAAGTATCCCGGAGGCCCCCTCGAGGACCACAGATACGCAGTATTTT. This codes for CASSVSIPEAPSRTTDTQYF.